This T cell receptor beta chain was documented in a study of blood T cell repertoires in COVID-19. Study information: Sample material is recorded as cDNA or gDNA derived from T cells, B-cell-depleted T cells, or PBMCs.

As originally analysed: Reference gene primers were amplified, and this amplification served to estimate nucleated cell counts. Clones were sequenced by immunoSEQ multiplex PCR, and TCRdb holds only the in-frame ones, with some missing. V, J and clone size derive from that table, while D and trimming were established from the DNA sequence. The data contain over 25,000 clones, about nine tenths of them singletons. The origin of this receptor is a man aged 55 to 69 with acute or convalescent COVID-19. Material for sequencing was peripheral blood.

The CDR3 sequence: CASSSVSSGGYTF. The CDR3 DNA sequence: TGTGCCAGCAGCTCCGTCTCCAGCGGTGGCTACACCTTC. The chain combines TRBV13 with TRBJ1-2; D is unresolved. CDR3 length equals 13 residues. The V end was cut by 4 bases, the J end by 7 bases, with 13 bases between. From germline, CDR1 is PRHDT and CDR2 FYEKMQ (reference sequence).